This is a list of T cell receptor beta chains from one sample in a study of blood T cell repertoires in COVID-19. Generated by immunoSEQ multiplex PCR, the TCRdb table keeps only in-frame clones and is missing some. This table holds about 190,000 clones, approximately 82% found once. Specimen: PBMCs or T cells enriched from blood (not recorded which). These receptors were taken from a woman aged 60-75 years with acute COVID-19. The CDR3 runs from the conserved cysteine through the conserved F or W. Fields, in order: J gene, clone size, V gene, D gene, CDR3 DNA, CDR3 protein. D genes are given only for firm matches. Size tells how often a clone was seen (once, few, many) or the class of an expanded clone, and some rows leave it out.

J gene: TRBJ1-1; clone size: .; V gene: TRBV29-1; D gene: .; CDR3 DNA: TGCAGCGCCCGGACAGAGTCCTTTAAGGCTGAAGCTTTCTTT; CDR3 protein: CSARTESFKAEAFF
J gene: TRBJ1-2; clone size: .; V gene: TRBV12-3/TRBV12-4; D gene: .; CDR3 DNA: TGTGCCAGCAGTTTTAACAGGGTGGATGGCTACACCTTC; CDR3 protein: CASSFNRVDGYTF
J gene: TRBJ1-5; clone size: .; V gene: TRBV18; D gene: .; CDR3 DNA: TGTGCCAGCTCACCAGGGGCACCGGGTAAAGGGCCCCAGCATTTT; CDR3 protein: CASSPGAPGKGPQHF
J gene: TRBJ2-2; clone size: .; V gene: TRBV5-1; D gene: TRBD1; CDR3 DNA: TGCGCCAGCAGCCGACAGGGCATGAACACCGGGGAGCTGTTTTTT; CDR3 protein: CASSRQGMNTGELFF
J gene: TRBJ1-3; clone size: .; V gene: TRBV5-1; D gene: .; CDR3 DNA: TGCGCCAGCAGCTTGGCTCTCAGCTCTGGAAACACCATATATTTT; CDR3 protein: CASSLALSSGNTIYF
J gene: TRBJ2-3; clone size: .; V gene: TRBV4-2; D gene: TRBD2; CDR3 DNA: TGTGCCAGCAGCCAAACGCCTAGCGGTACTAGCACAGATACGCAGTATTTT; CDR3 protein: CASSQTPSGTSTDTQYF
J gene: TRBJ2-5; clone size: .; V gene: TRBV2; D gene: .; CDR3 DNA: TGTGCCAGCAGTGAAGGAGGCGGTAAAGAGACCCAGTACTTC; CDR3 protein: CASSEGGGKETQYF
J gene: TRBJ1-1; clone size: .; V gene: TRBV29-1; D gene: .; CDR3 DNA: TGCAGCGTTTCCCTCCTAGAAAACACTGAAGCTTTCTTT; CDR3 protein: CSVSLLENTEAFF
J gene: TRBJ1-1; clone size: .; V gene: TRBV19; D gene: .; CDR3 DNA: TGTGCCAGTAGTACCCTCCAGTTGAGGACTGAAGCTTTCTTT; CDR3 protein: CASSTLQLRTEAFF
J gene: TRBJ1-4; clone size: .; V gene: TRBV6-6; D gene: .; CDR3 DNA: TGTGCCAGCAGTAGGAGAACGGATGAAAAACTGTTTTTT; CDR3 protein: CASSRRTDEKLFF
J gene: TRBJ2-1; clone size: .; V gene: TRBV6-5; D gene: TRBD2; CDR3 DNA: TGTGCCAGCAGGAAACGGGGGGACTACAATGAGCAGTTCTTC; CDR3 protein: CASRKRGDYNEQFF
J gene: TRBJ2-1; clone size: .; V gene: TRBV27; D gene: TRBD2; CDR3 DNA: TGTGCCAGCAGTTTAGGGGGGGGTGAGGCCTACAATGAGCAGTTCTTC; CDR3 protein: CASSLGGGEAYNEQFF
J gene: TRBJ2-1; clone size: .; V gene: TRBV28; D gene: .; CDR3 DNA: TGTGCCAGCAGTTTGTCTAGATTAAATGAGCAGTTCTTC; CDR3 protein: CASSLSRLNEQFF
J gene: TRBJ2-7; clone size: .; V gene: TRBV2; D gene: TRBD1; CDR3 DNA: TGTGCCAGCGGCCTGGGACGACAGGGGGCTTTGGCGGTGCTCTACGAGCAGTACTTC; CDR3 protein: CASGLGRQGALAVLYEQYF
J gene: TRBJ1-1; clone size: .; V gene: TRBV19; D gene: TRBD1; CDR3 DNA: TGTGCCAGTAGGACGACAGGGAGAGCTTTCTTT; CDR3 protein: CASRTTGRAFF
J gene: TRBJ1-1; clone size: once; V gene: TRBV6-5; D gene: .; CDR3 DNA: TGTGCCAGCAGGTACAGCGAGACTGAAGCTTTCTTT; CDR3 protein: CASRYSETEAFF
J gene: TRBJ2-3; clone size: many; V gene: TRBV6-4; D gene: TRBD1; CDR3 DNA: TGTGCCAGCAGCGGGACAGGGGGCACAGATACGCAGTATTTT; CDR3 protein: CASSGTGGTDTQYF
J gene: TRBJ1-1; clone size: .; V gene: TRBV7-6; D gene: .; CDR3 DNA: TGTGCCAGCAGCTTTTTTAGTGAGAACACTGAAGCTTTCTTT; CDR3 protein: CASSFFSENTEAFF
J gene: TRBJ1-3; clone size: .; V gene: TRBV23-1; D gene: .; CDR3 DNA: TGCGCCAGCGGTGGGAAGGGGAAACGGTTTCAGGTGTGGGGAAACACCATATATTTT; CDR3 protein: CASGGKGKRFQVWGNTIYF
J gene: TRBJ2-1; clone size: .; V gene: TRBV11-3; D gene: TRBD2; CDR3 DNA: TGTGCCAGCAGCTTAGGAAGGACTAGCGCGGGTAATGAGCAGTTCTTC; CDR3 protein: CASSLGRTSAGNEQFF
J gene: TRBJ1-1; clone size: .; V gene: TRBV6-5; D gene: TRBD1; CDR3 DNA: TGTGCCAGCAGCTTAACAGGGGGCGACACTGAAGCTTTCTTT; CDR3 protein: CASSLTGGDTEAFF
J gene: TRBJ1-1; clone size: .; V gene: TRBV7-9; D gene: TRBD1; CDR3 DNA: TGTGCCAGCAGCTTATCCCGGGACAGTGTCGCTTTCTTT; CDR3 protein: CASSLSRDSVAFF
J gene: TRBJ2-7; clone size: .; V gene: TRBV15; D gene: TRBD2; CDR3 DNA: TGTGCCACCAGCAAGGCGGGAGGGATATACGAGCAGTACTTC; CDR3 protein: CATSKAGGIYEQYF
J gene: TRBJ1-2; clone size: .; V gene: TRBV7-9; D gene: .; CDR3 DNA: TGTGCCAGCAGCTTAGCGCTACGGGTATCTGGCTACACCTTC; CDR3 protein: CASSLALRVSGYTF
J gene: TRBJ1-4; clone size: .; V gene: TRBV3-1/TRBV3-2; D gene: .; CDR3 DNA: TGTGCCAGCAGCCAAGATCCGGTTAGGGGTGAAAAACTGTTTTTT; CDR3 protein: CASSQDPVRGEKLFF
J gene: TRBJ1-2; clone size: .; V gene: TRBV7-2; D gene: .; CDR3 DNA: TGTGCCAGCAGAGCGAGCGGTGCTTATGGCTACACCTTC; CDR3 protein: CASRASGAYGYTF
J gene: TRBJ2-2; clone size: .; V gene: TRBV11-3; D gene: TRBD1; CDR3 DNA: TGTGCCAGCAGCGGGGACAGGGTCACCGGGGAGCTGTTTTTT; CDR3 protein: CASSGDRVTGELFF
J gene: TRBJ2-7; clone size: once; V gene: TRBV19; D gene: .; CDR3 DNA: TGTGCCAGTAGTGGTGGGACACGACGGAACTACGAGCAGTACTTC; CDR3 protein: CASSGGTRRNYEQYF
J gene: TRBJ2-5; clone size: .; V gene: TRBV25-1; D gene: TRBD1; CDR3 DNA: TGTGCCAGCAGTGACCCTACTGGACAGGGGAAAGAGACCCAGTACTTC; CDR3 protein: CASSDPTGQGKETQYF
J gene: TRBJ1-2; clone size: few; V gene: TRBV4-1; D gene: TRBD1; CDR3 DNA: TGCGCCACGTCACTCACAGGGGGCTCGGGTGGCTACACCTTC; CDR3 protein: CATSLTGGSGGYTF
J gene: TRBJ1-2; clone size: .; V gene: TRBV30; D gene: TRBD1; CDR3 DNA: TGTGCCTGGGGGACAGGGGGTTCTCCCTATGGCTACACCTTC; CDR3 protein: CAWGTGGSPYGYTF
J gene: TRBJ1-5; clone size: .; V gene: TRBV5-6; D gene: TRBD1; CDR3 DNA: TGTGCCAGCAGCGGATGGGACAGGCCGCGACAGCCCCAGCATTTT; CDR3 protein: CASSGWDRPRQPQHF
J gene: TRBJ2-2; clone size: .; V gene: TRBV12-3/TRBV12-4; D gene: .; CDR3 DNA: TGTGCCAGCAGAGTCAGGACCGGGGAGCTGTTTTTT; CDR3 protein: CASRVRTGELFF
J gene: TRBJ1-3; clone size: .; V gene: TRBV7-8; D gene: .; CDR3 DNA: TGTGCCAGCAGCACTGCCAGGGGAAAGGTGAACACCATATATTTT; CDR3 protein: CASSTARGKVNTIYF
J gene: TRBJ1-1; clone size: .; V gene: TRBV19; D gene: TRBD1; CDR3 DNA: TGTGCCAGTAGGCAGGGACAGCTTCTTACTGAAGCTTTCTTT; CDR3 protein: CASRQGQLLTEAFF
J gene: TRBJ1-3; clone size: .; V gene: TRBV6-6; D gene: TRBD1; CDR3 DNA: TGTGCCAGCAGCCCTCAGGGGGCTTATGGAAACACCATATATTTT; CDR3 protein: CASSPQGAYGNTIYF
J gene: TRBJ2-1; clone size: .; V gene: TRBV4-3; D gene: TRBD2; CDR3 DNA: TGCGCCAGCAGCCAAGCAGGCGGGAGGGAATACAATGAGCAGTTCTTC; CDR3 protein: CASSQAGGREYNEQFF
J gene: TRBJ1-1; clone size: .; V gene: TRBV28; D gene: .; CDR3 DNA: TGTGCCAGCAGGACCTCAAACGGGGTAGAAGCTTTCTTT; CDR3 protein: CASRTSNGVEAFF
J gene: TRBJ1-3; clone size: once; V gene: TRBV6-6; D gene: TRBD1; CDR3 DNA: TGTGCCAGCAGTCGGGACAGGCCCGGGTTTGGCACCATATATTTT; CDR3 protein: CASSRDRPGFGTIYF
J gene: TRBJ1-5; clone size: .; V gene: TRBV7-2; D gene: TRBD1; CDR3 DNA: TGTGCCAGCAGCAAGGGACAGGCAAGCAATCAGCCCCAGCATTTT; CDR3 protein: CASSKGQASNQPQHF
J gene: TRBJ1-2; clone size: .; V gene: TRBV24-1; D gene: TRBD1; CDR3 DNA: TGTGCCACCAGTGATAACCAACAGGGGGTGAAAGGCTACACCTTC; CDR3 protein: CATSDNQQGVKGYTF
J gene: TRBJ1-3; clone size: .; V gene: TRBV7-6; D gene: .; CDR3 DNA: TGTGCCAGCAGCTTAGCGCGGGCAGTTGGAAACACCATATATTTT; CDR3 protein: CASSLARAVGNTIYF
J gene: TRBJ2-4; clone size: .; V gene: TRBV3-1/TRBV3-2; D gene: .; CDR3 DNA: TGTGCCAGCAGCCTGCCGGCGCTGGTTTCAGGCATTCAGTACTTC; CDR3 protein: CASSLPALVSGIQYF
J gene: TRBJ2-1; clone size: .; V gene: TRBV6-5; D gene: TRBD2; CDR3 DNA: TGTGCCAGCAGTTACTCGAGACGGGGGGGCCTAAATGAGCAGTTCTTC; CDR3 protein: CASSYSRRGGLNEQFF
J gene: TRBJ2-3; clone size: once; V gene: TRBV4-3; D gene: TRBD2; CDR3 DNA: TGCGCCAGCAGCCAAACTCAACCAGCGGGGGGGCCAAAACACACAGATACGCAGTATTTT; CDR3 protein: CASSQTQPAGGPKHTDTQYF
J gene: TRBJ1-5; clone size: .; V gene: TRBV5-6; D gene: .; CDR3 DNA: TGTGCCAGCAGCTTGGCCGGAGGGGTTTCACAGCCCCAGCATTTT; CDR3 protein: CASSLAGGVSQPQHF
J gene: TRBJ1-5; clone size: .; V gene: TRBV2; D gene: TRBD1; CDR3 DNA: TGTGCCAGCCGACAGGGGATTGGGGGGCAGCCCCAGCATTTT; CDR3 protein: CASRQGIGGQPQHF
J gene: TRBJ2-5; clone size: .; V gene: TRBV5-4; D gene: TRBD2; CDR3 DNA: TGTGCCAGCAGCTTGGACGGGATAGCGGGGGGGCAAGAGACCCAGTACTTC; CDR3 protein: CASSLDGIAGGQETQYF
J gene: TRBJ2-2; clone size: .; V gene: TRBV7-6; D gene: .; CDR3 DNA: TGTGCCAGCAGACCAATAATACAGGGTTCCACCGGGGAGCTGTTTTTT; CDR3 protein: CASRPIIQGSTGELFF
J gene: TRBJ1-5; clone size: .; V gene: TRBV28; D gene: .; CDR3 DNA: TGTGCCACCACAACCCCCACAACAGGGTACTGGTCCGATATTATTAGCAATCAGCCCCAGCATTTT; CDR3 protein: CATTTPTTGYWSDIISNQPQHF
J gene: TRBJ2-3; clone size: .; V gene: TRBV9; D gene: .; CDR3 DNA: TGTGCCAGCAGCGTAGCAGGGGGACTAGGGGCCTTCACAGATACGCAGTATTTT; CDR3 protein: CASSVAGGLGAFTDTQYF
J gene: TRBJ1-2; clone size: .; V gene: TRBV12-3/TRBV12-4; D gene: .; CDR3 DNA: TGTGCCACCTATCCAGGGCGCAACTATGGCTACACCTTC; CDR3 protein: CATYPGRNYGYTF
J gene: TRBJ2-3; clone size: .; V gene: TRBV19; D gene: .; CDR3 DNA: TGTGCCAGTAGATCGGTTGGGGCTACGCAGTATTTT; CDR3 protein: CASRSVGATQYF
J gene: TRBJ2-1; clone size: .; V gene: TRBV9; D gene: TRBD2; CDR3 DNA: TGTGCCAGCAGCGTCTCGGGTTCCGGCGGGGGCTCCTACAATGAGCAGTTCTTC; CDR3 protein: CASSVSGSGGGSYNEQFF
J gene: TRBJ1-1; clone size: .; V gene: TRBV27; D gene: .; CDR3 DNA: TGTGCCAGCTCCTGGGCCCCTAGCTTGAACACTGAAGCTTTCTTT; CDR3 protein: CASSWAPSLNTEAFF
J gene: TRBJ2-4; clone size: few; V gene: TRBV7-2; D gene: .; CDR3 DNA: TGTGCCAGCAGCTTAGAAGGGGCAGGGTGGGACATTCAGTACTTC; CDR3 protein: CASSLEGAGWDIQYF
J gene: TRBJ1-2; clone size: .; V gene: TRBV7-2; D gene: .; CDR3 DNA: TGTGCCAGCAAGACGATTTCGGGGGTTCCTAACTATGGCTACACCTTC; CDR3 protein: CASKTISGVPNYGYTF
J gene: TRBJ1-2; clone size: .; V gene: TRBV18; D gene: TRBD1; CDR3 DNA: TGTGCCAGTAATAACCAGGGACAGGGGGCTGGCTACACCTTC; CDR3 protein: CASNNQGQGAGYTF
J gene: TRBJ1-5; clone size: once; V gene: TRBV19; D gene: .; CDR3 DNA: TGTGCCAGTAGGGGTAAGGGGCAGCCCCAGCATTTT; CDR3 protein: CASRGKGQPQHF